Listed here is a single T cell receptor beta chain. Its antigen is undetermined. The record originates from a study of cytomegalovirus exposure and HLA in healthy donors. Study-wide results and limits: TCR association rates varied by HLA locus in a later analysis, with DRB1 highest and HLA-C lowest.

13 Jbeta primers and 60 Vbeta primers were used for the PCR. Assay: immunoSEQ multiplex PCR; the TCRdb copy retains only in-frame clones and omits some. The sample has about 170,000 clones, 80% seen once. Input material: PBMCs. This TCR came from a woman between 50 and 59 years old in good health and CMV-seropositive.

The CDR3 reads CASGGIGNKQFF. In nucleotides, the CDR3 is TGTGCCAGCGGGGGGATAGGTAACAAGCAGTTCTTC. This sequence joins TRBV2 and TRBJ2-1; a possible D gene is TRBD2 (6 bases). Germline V gene sequence: CDR1 SNHLY, CDR2 FYNNEI. The CDR3 runs to 12 residues. Trimming stripped 8 bases from V and 11 bases from J, with 16 bases between. The full variable domain, rest sourced from reference TRBV2 and TRBJ2-1, is EPEVTQTPSHQVTQMGQEVILRCVPISNHLYFYWYRQILGQKVEFLVSFYNNEISEKSEIFDDQFSVERPDGSNFTLKIRSTKLEDSAMYFCASGGIGNKQFFGPGTRLTVL.